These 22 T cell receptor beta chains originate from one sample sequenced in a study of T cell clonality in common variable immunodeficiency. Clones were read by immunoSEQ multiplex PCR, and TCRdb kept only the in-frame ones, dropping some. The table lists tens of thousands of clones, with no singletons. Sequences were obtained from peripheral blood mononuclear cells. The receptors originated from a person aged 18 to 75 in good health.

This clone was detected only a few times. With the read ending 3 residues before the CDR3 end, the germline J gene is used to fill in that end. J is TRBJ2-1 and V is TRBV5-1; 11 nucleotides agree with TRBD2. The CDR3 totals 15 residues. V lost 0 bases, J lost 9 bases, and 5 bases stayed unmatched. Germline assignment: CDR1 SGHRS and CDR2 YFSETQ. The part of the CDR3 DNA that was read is TGCGCCAGCAGCTTGGTGGCTAGCGGGAGGAGTGAG. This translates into CASSLVASGRSE. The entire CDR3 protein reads CASSLVASGRSEQFF.

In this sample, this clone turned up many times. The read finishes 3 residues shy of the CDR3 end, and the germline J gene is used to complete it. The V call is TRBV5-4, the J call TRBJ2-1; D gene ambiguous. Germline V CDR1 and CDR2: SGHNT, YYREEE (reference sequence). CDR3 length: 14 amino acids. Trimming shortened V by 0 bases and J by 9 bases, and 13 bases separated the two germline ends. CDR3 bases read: TGTGCCAGCAGCTTGGATAATAGTATCGGTGAG. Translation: CASSLDNSIGE. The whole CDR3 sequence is CASSLDNSIGEQFF.

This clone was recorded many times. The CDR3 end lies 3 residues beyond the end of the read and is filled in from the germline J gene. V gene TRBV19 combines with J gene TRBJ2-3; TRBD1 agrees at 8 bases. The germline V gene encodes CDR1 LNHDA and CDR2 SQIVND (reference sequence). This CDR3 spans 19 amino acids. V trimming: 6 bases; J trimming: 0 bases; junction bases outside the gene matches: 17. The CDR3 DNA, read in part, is TGTGCCAGTAGCGACCAGGGGGCTGGGGCGGGACCTAGCACAGATACG. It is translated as CASSDQGAGAGPSTDT. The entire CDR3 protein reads CASSDQGAGAGPSTDTQYF.

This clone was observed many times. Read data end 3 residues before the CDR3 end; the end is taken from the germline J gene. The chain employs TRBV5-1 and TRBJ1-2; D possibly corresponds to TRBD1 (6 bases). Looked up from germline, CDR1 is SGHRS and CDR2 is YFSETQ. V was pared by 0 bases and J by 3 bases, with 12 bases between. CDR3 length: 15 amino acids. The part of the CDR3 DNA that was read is TGCGCCAGCAGCTTGGATCCCAGGGGATACTATGGC. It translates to CASSLDPRGYYG. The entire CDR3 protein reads CASSLDPRGYYGYTF.

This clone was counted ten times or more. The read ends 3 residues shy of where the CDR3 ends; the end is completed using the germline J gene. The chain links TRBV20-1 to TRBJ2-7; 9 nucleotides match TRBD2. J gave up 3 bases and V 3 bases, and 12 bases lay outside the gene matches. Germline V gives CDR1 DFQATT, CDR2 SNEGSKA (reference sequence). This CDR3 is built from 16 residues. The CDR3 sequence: CSARLAGAKVYYEQYF. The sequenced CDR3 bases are TGCAGTGCTAGGTTAGCGGGGGCCAAAGTGTACTACGAG.

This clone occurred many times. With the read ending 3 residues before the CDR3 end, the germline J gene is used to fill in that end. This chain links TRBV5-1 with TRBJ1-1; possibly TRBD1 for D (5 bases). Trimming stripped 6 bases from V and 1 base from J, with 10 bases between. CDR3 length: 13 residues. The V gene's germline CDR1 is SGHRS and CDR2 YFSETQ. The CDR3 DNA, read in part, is TGCGCCAGCACTACAGGAGCGAACACTGAA. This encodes CASTTGANTE. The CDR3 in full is CASTTGANTEAFF.

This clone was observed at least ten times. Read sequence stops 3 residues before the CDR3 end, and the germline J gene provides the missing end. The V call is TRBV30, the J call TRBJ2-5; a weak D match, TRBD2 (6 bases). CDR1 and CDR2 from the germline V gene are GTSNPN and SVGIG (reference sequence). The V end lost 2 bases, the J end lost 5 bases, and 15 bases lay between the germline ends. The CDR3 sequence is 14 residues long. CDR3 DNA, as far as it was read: TGTGCCTGGAGTCCCCCGGGTAGCGGTGAGACC. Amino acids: CAWSPPGSGET. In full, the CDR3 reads CAWSPPGSGETQYF.

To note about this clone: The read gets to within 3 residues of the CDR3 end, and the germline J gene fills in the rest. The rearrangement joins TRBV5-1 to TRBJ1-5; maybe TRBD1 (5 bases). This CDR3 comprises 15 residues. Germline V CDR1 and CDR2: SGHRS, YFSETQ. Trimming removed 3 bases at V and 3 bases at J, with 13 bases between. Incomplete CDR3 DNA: TGCGCCAGCAGCTCAATGGGGGGGGACAATCAGCCC. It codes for CASSSMGGDNQP. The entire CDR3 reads CASSSMGGDNQPQHF.

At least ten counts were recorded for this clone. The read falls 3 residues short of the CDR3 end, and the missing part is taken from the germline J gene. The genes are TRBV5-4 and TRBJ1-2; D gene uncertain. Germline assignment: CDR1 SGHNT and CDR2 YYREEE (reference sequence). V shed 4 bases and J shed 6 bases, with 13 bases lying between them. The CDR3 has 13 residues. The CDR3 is CASSPRVSDGYTF. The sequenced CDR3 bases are TGTGCCAGCAGCCCCCGGGTAAGCGATGGC.

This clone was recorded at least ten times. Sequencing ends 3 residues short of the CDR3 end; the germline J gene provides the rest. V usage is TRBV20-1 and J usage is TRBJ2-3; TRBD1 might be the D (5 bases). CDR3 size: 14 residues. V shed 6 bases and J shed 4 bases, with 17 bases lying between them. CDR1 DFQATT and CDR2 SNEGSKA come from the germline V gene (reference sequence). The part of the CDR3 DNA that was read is TGCAGTGCCCTGAGCCTCTCCAGGGCAGATACG. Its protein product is CSALSLSRADT. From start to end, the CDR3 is CSALSLSRADTQYF.

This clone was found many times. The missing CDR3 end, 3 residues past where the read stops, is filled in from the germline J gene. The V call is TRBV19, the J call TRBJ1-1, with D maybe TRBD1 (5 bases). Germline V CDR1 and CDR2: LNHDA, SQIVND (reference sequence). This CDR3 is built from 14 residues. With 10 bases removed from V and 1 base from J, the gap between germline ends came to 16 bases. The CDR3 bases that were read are TGTGCCACTAGAACTCAGGGAGCGAACACTGAA. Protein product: CATRTQGANTE. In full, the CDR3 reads CATRTQGANTEAFF.

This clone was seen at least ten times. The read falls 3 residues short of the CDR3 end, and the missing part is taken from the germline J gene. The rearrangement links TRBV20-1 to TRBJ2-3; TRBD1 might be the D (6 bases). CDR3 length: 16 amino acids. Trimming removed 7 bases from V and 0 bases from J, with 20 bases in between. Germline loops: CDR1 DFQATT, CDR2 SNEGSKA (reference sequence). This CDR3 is CSVGVGAAPSTDTQYF. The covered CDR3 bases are TGCAGTGTTGGGGTGGGGGCGGCTCCGAGCACAGATACG.

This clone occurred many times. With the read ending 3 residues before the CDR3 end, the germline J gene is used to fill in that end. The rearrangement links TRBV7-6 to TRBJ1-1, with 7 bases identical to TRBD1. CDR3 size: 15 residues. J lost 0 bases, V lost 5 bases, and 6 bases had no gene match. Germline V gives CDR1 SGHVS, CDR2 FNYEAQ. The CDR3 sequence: CASSNRDRVNTEAFF. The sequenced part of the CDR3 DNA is TGTGCCAGCAGCAACCGGGACAGAGTGAACACTGAA.

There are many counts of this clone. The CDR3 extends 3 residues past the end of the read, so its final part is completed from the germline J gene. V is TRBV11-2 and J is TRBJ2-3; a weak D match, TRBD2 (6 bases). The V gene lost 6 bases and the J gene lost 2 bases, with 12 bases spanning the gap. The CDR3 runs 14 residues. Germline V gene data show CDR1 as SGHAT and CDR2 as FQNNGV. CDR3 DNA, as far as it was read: TGTGCCAGCAGGGAGGGTCGGTCCACAGATACG. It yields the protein CASREGRSTDT. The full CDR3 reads CASREGRSTDTQYF.

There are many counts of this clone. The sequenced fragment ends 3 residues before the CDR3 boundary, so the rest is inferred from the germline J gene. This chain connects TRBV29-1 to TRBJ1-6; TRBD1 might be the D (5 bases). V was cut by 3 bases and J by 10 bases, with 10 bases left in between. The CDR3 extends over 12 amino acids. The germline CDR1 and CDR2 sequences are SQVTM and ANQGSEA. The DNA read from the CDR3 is TGCAGCGTTGAGGGGGGGGACTCACCC. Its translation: CSVEGGDSP. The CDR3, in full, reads CSVEGGDSPLHF.

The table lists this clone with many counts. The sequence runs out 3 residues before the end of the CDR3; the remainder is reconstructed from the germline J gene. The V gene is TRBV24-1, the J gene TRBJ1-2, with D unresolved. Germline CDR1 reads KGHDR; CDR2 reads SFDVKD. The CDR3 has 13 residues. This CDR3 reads CATSDPIRRGYTF. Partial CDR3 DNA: TGTGCCACCAGTGACCCGATCAGGAGGGGC.

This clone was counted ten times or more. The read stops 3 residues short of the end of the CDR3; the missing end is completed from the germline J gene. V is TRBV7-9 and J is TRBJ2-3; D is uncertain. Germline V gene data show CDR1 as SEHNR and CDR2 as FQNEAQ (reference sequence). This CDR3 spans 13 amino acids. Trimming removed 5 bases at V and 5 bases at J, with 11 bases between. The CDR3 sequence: CASSNPYGDTQYF. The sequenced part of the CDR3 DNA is TGTGCCAGCAGCAACCCGTACGGAGATACG.

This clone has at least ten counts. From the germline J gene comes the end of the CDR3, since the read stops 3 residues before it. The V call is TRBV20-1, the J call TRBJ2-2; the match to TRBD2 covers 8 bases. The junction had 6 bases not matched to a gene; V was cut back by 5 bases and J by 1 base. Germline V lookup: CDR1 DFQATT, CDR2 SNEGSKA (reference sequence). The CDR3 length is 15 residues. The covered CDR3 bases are TGCAGTGCTGGGAATAGCGGGATGAACACCGGGGAG. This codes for CSAGNSGMNTGE. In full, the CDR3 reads CSAGNSGMNTGELFF.

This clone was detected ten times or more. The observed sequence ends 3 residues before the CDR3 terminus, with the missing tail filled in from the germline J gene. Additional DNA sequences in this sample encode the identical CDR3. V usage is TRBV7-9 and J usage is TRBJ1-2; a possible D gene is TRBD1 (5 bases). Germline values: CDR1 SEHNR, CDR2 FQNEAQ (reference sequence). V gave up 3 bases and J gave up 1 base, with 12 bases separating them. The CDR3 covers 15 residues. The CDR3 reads CASSFTGELNYGYTF. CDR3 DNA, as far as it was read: TGTGCCAGCAGCTTTACAGGAGAACTTAACTATGGC. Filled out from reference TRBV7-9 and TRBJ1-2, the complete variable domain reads DTGVSQNPRHKITKRGQNVTFRCDPISEHNRLYWYRQTLGQGPEFLTYFQNEAQLEKSRLLSDRFSAERPKGSFSTLEIQRTEQGDSAMYLCASSFTGELNYGYTFGSGTRLTVV.

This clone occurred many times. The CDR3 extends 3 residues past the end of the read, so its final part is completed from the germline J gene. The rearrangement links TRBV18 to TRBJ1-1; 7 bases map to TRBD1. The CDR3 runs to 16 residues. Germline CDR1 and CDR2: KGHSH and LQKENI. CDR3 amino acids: CASSTGQITTGVEAFF. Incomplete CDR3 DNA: TGTGCCAGCTCAACCGGACAGATAACTACAGGGGTCGAA.

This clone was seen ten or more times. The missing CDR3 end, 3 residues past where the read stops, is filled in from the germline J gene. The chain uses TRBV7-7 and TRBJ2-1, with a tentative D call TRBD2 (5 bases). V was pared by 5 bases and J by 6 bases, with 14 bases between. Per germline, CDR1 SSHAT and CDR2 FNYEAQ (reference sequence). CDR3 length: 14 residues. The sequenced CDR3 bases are TGTGCCAGCAGCCCAAGTCGGGGAAGCAATGAG. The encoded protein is CASSPSRGSNE. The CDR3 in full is CASSPSRGSNEQFF.

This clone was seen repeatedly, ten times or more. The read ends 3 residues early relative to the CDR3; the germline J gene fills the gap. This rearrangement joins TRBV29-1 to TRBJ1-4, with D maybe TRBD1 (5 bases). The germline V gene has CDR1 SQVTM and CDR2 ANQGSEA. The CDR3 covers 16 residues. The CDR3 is CSASLSELTGANVLFF. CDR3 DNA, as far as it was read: TGCAGCGCCTCGTTGTCCGAGTTGACTGGGGCCAACGTA.